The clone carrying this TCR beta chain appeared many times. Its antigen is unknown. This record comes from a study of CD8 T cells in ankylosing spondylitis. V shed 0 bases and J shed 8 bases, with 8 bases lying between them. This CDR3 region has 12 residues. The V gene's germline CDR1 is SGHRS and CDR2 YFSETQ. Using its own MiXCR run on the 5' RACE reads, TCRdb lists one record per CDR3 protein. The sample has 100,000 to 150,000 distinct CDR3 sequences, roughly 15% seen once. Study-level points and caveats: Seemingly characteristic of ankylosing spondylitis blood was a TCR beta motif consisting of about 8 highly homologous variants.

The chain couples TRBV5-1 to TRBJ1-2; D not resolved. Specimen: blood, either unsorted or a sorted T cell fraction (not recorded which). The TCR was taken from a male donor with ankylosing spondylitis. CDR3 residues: CASSLGFEGYTF. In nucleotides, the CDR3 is TGCGCCAGCAGCTTGGGTTTCGAAGGCTACACCTTC. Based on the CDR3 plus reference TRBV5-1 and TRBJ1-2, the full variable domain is KAGVTQTPRYLIKTRGQQVTLSCSPISGHRSVSWYQQTPGQGLQFLFEYFSETQRNKGNFPGRFSGRQFSNSRSEMNVSTLELGDSALYLCASSLGFEGYTFGSGTRLTVV.